This T cell receptor (beta chain) was observed in a study of shared T cell receptors in the human thymus. Germline CDR1 is SGHDT and CDR2 is YYEEEE. This CDR3 is 15 amino acids long. Trimming took 4 bases from V and 3 from J; bases not matched to a gene: 6. The data were produced by immunoSEQ multiplex PCR, yet TCRdb's version contains in-frame clones alone and is incomplete. The data hold approximately 660,000 clones, with roughly 90% observed a single time. In addition, the sample was reused for a study of human thymus T cells. From that second work: Finnish infants who were healthy and having corrective surgery for congenital heart defects made up the donors. Thymus pieces cut out during corrective heart surgery were the tissue that was used. Biased V and J segment usage appeared in thymus and peripheral blood. Related work showed strongly overlapping thymic repertoires across unrelated individuals.

The sequence came from a boy in the first two years of life with a congenital heart defect. Sequencing was carried out using thymocytes. V usage is TRBV5-6 and J usage is TRBJ2-7; 11 nucleotides match TRBD2. CDR3 DNA sequence: TGTGCCAGCAGCGAGGGACTAGCGGTAAACTACGAGCAGTACTTC. It translates to CASSEGLAVNYEQYF.